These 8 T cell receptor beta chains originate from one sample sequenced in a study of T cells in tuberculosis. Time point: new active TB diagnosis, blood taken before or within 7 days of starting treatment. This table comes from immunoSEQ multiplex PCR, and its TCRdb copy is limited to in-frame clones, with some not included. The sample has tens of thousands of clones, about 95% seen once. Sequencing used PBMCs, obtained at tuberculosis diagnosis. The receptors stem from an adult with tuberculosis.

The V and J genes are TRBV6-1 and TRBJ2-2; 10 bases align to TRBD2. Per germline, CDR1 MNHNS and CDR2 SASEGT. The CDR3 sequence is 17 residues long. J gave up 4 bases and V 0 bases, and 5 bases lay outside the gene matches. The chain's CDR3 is CASSEAPGLAITGELFF. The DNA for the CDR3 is TGTGCCAGCAGTGAAGCCCCGGGACTAGCGATCACCGGGGAGCTGTTTTTT.

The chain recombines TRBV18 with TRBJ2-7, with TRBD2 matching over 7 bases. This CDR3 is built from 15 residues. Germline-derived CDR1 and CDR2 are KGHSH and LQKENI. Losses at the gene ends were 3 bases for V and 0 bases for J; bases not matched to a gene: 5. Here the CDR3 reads CASSPPLADSYEQYF. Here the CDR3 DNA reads TGTGCCAGCTCACCCCCCCTAGCGGACTCCTACGAGCAGTACTTC.

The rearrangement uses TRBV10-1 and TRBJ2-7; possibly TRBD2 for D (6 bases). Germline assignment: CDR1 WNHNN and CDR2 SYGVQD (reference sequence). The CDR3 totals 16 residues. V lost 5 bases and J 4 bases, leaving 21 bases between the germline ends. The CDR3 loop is CASSKTSQRVRYEQYF. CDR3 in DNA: TGCGCCAGCAGTAAGACATCCCAGCGGGTGAGATACGAGCAGTACTTC.

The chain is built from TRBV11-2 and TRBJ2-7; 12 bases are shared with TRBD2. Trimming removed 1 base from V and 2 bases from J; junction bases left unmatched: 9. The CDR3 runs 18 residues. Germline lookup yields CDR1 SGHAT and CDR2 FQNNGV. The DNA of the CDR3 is TGTGCCAGCAGCTTAGTACGGAGTCTAGCGGGAGGGCCCTACGAGCAGTACTTC. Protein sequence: CASSLVRSLAGGPYEQYF.

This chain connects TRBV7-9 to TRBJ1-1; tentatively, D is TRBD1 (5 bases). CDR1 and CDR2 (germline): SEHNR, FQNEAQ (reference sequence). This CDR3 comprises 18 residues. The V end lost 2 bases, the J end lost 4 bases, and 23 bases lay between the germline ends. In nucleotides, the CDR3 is TGTGCCAGCAGCTTATACGGGGGGAGGGTCGCCTTTGGCACTGAAGCTTTCTTT. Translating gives CASSLYGGRVAFGTEAFF.

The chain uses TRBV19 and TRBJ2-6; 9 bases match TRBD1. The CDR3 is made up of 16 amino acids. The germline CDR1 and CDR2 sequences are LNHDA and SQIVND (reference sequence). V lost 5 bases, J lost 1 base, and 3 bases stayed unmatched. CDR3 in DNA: TGTGCCAGTAGTGTGACAGGGGGGTCTGGGGCCAACGTCCTGACTTTC. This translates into CASSVTGGSGANVLTF.

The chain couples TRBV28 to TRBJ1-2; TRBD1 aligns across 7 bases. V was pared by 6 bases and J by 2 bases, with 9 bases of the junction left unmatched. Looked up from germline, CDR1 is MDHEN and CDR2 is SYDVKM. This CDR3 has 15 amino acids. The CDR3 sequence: CASSPHRGLNYGYTF. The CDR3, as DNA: TGTGCCAGCAGCCCTCACAGGGGACTCAACTATGGCTACACCTTC.

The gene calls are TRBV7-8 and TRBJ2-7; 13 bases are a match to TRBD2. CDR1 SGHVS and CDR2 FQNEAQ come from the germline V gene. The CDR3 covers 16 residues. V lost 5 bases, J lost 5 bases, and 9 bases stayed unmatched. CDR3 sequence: CASSPPGLAGFNEQYF. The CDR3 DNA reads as TGTGCCAGCAGCCCTCCGGGACTAGCGGGATTCAACGAGCAGTACTTC. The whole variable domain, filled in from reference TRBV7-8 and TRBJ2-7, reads GAGVSQSPRYKVAKRGQDVALRCDPISGHVSLFWYQQALGQGPEFLTYFQNEAQLDKSGLPSDRFFAERPEGSVSTLKIQRTQQEDSAVYLCASSPPGLAGFNEQYFGPGTRLTVT.